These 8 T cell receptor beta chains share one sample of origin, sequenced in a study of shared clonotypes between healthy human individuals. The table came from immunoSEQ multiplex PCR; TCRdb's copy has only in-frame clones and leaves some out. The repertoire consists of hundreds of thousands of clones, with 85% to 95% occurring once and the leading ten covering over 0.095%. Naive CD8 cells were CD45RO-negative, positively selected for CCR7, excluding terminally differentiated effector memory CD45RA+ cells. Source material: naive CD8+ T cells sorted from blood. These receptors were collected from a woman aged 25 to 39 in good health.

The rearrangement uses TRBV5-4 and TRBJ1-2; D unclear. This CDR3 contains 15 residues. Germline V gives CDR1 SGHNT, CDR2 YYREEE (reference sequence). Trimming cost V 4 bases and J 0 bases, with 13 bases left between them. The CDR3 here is CASSTIFGTNYGYTF. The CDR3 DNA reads TGTGCCAGCAGCACGATATTTGGAACTAACTATGGCTACACCTTC.

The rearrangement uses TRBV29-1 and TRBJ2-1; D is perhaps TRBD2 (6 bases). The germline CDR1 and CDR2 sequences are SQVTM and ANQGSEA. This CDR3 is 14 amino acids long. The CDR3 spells CSARGTPTGNEQFF. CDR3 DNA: TGCAGTGCTCGAGGGACTCCTACCGGGAATGAGCAGTTCTTC.

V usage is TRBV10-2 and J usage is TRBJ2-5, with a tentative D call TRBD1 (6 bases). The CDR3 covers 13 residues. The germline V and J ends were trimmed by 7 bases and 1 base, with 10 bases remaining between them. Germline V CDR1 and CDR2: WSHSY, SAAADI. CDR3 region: CASKEDSQETQYF. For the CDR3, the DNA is TGCGCCAGCAAAGAGGACAGCCAAGAGACCCAGTACTTC.

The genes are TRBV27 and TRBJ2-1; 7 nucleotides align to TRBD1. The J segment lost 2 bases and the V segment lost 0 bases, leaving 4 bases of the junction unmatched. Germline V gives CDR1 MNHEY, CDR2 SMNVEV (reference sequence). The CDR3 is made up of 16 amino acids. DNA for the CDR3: TGTGCCAGCAGTTTATCCCCCGGGACAGCCTACAATGAGCAGTTCTTC. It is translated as CASSLSPGTAYNEQFF.

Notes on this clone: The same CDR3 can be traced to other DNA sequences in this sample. The CDR3 here is CASSLVVYEQYF. CDR3 coding DNA: TGTGCCAGCAGCTTAGTCGTCTACGAGCAGTACTTC. V is TRBV11-2 and J is TRBJ2-7, with D uncertain. CDR1 and CDR2 from the germline V gene are SGHAT and FQNNGV. The V gene lost 1 base and the J gene lost 3 bases, with 4 bases spanning the gap. This CDR3 spans 12 amino acids.

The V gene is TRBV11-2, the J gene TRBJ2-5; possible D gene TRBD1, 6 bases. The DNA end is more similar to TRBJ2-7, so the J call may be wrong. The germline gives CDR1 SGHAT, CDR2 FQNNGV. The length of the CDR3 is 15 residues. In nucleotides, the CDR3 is TGTGCCAGCAGCTCCCCCGGCGGACAGTTCTACGAGCAGTACTTC. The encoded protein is CASSSPGGQFYEQYF.

This chain's CDR3 is CASSPTSQGALGNTIYF. The CDR3 bases are TGCGCCAGCAGCCCTACGTCGCAGGGGGCGCTTGGAAACACCATATATTTT. The chain uses TRBV5-1 and TRBJ1-3; 8 bases agree with TRBD1. Germline V gene data show CDR1 as SGHRS and CDR2 as YFSETQ. V was pared by 4 bases and J by 3 bases, with 12 bases of the junction left unmatched. This CDR3 has 17 amino acids.

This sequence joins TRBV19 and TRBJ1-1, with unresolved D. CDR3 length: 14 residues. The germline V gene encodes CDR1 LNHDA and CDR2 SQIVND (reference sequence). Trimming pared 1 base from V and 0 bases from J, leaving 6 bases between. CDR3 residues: CASSIAELNTEAFF. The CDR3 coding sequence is TGTGCCAGTAGTATAGCGGAGCTGAACACTGAAGCTTTCTTT. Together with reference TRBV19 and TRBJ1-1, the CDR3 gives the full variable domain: DGGITQSPKYLFRKEGQNVTLSCEQNLNHDAMYWYRQDPGQGLRLIYYSQIVNDFQKGDIAEGYSVSREKKESFPLTVTSAQKNPTAFYLCASSIAELNTEAFFGQGTRLTVV.